What follows are 10 T cell receptor beta chains derived from one specimen sequenced in a study of cytomegalovirus exposure and HLA in healthy donors. It was with 60 Vbeta and 13 Jbeta primers that the PCR ran. The repertoire was sequenced with immunoSEQ multiplex PCR; TCRdb's copy has only in-frame clones and lacks some. The table includes just over 150,000 clones, around 82% detected once. The material sequenced was PBMCs. The receptors were sampled from a woman aged 45-59 years in good health and CMV-seropositive.

This chain links TRBV6-6 with TRBJ1-1; D might be TRBD1 (6 bases). This CDR3 is 15 amino acids long. The germline V and J ends were trimmed by 0 bases and 1 base, with 9 bases remaining between them. Germline V gene data show CDR1 as MNHNY and CDR2 as SVGAGI (reference sequence). The CDR3 reads CASSYSWTANTEAFF. The CDR3 DNA is TGTGCCAGCAGTTACTCGTGGACAGCGAACACTGAAGCTTTCTTT.

The V gene is TRBV6-6, the J gene TRBJ2-3; D might be TRBD2 (5 bases). Trimming left V 0 bases short and J 4 bases short, with 5 bases between. The length of the CDR3 is 13 residues. Germline V gene data show CDR1 as MNHNY and CDR2 as SVGAGI (reference sequence). CDR3 nucleotides: TGTGCCAGCAGTTACTCCGGGGCAGATACGCAGTATTTT. The encoded protein is CASSYSGADTQYF.

A few counts support this clone. Relative to the germline gene, one junction end is altered; a read error may explain this. The J gene is TRBJ1-1, the V gene TRBV10-2; weak D call: TRBD1 (6 bases). The CDR3 is made up of 14 amino acids. From germline, CDR1 is WSHSY and CDR2 SAAADI. Written as DNA, the CDR3 is TGCGCCAGCAGTGAGTCGAACAGGGAGGGTGAAGCTTCCTTT. Translation gives CASSESNREGEASF.

This chain uses TRBV6-5 with TRBJ1-2, with D perhaps TRBD1 (6 bases). This CDR3 is built from 13 residues. Per the germline V gene, CDR1 is MNHEY and CDR2 is SVGAGI. V lost 6 bases, J lost 2 bases, and 10 bases lay in between. The CDR3 bases are TGTGCCAGCAGCCGGGACAACAACTATGGCTACACCTTC. Translated: CASSRDNNYGYTF.

The chain recombines TRBV5-6 with TRBJ1-3; D unresolved. In germline, CDR1 is SGHDT, CDR2 YYEEEE. The CDR3 covers 17 residues. The V gene lost 1 base and the J gene lost 2 bases, with 16 bases spanning the gap. CDR3 residues: CASSLFRSGATGNTIYF. The CDR3 DNA is TGTGCCAGCAGCTTGTTCCGGTCGGGAGCCACTGGAAACACCATATATTTT.

The chain employs TRBV29-1 and TRBJ2-1; tentatively, D is TRBD2 (7 bases). This CDR3 has 15 residues. Germline CDR1 and CDR2: SQVTM and ANQGSEA. The V and J ends lost 3 bases and 6 bases respectively, with 18 bases between them. The chain's CDR3 is CSVDRRKGGGNEQFF. CDR3 in DNA: TGCAGCGTTGACCGACGCAAAGGGGGGGGCAATGAGCAGTTCTTC.

The DNA for the CDR3 is TGTGCCAGCAGTTCCCCTACCGGACAGGGAAACTCACCCCTCCACTTT. Translated: CASSSPTGQGNSPLHF. The chain employs TRBV27 and TRBJ1-6; 8 bases agree with TRBD1. J was trimmed by 10 bases and V by 4 bases; bases with no gene match: 12. Per the germline V gene, CDR1 is MNHEY and CDR2 is SMNVEV (reference sequence). The CDR3 covers 16 residues.

Comment on this clone: The junction departs from germline at one end; a sequencing error may be responsible. The chain employs TRBV7-9 and TRBJ2-7; D unclear. Germline-derived CDR1 and CDR2 are SEHNR and FQNEAQ (reference sequence). CDR3 length: 12 residues. CDR3 sequence: CSSSLGLYEQYF. The CDR3 DNA follows: TGTTCCAGCAGCTTAGGTCTTTACGAGCAGTACTTC.

The chain joins TRBV11-2 to TRBJ1-4; TRBD1 matches 9 bases. CDR1 is SGHAT and CDR2 is FQNNGV in the germline V gene. The CDR3 is 15 residues long. V lost 5 bases and J lost 7; bases outside the gene matches: 8. This CDR3 reads CASSPSTGGSEKLFF. The CDR3 coding sequence is TGTGCCAGCAGCCCCTCTACAGGGGGCTCTGAAAAACTGTTTTTT.

The chain carries TRBV18 and TRBJ2-7; the D gene is possibly TRBD1 (7 bases). The CDR3 extends over 13 amino acids. V shed 4 bases and J shed 6 bases, with 13 bases lying between them. Germline CDR1 and CDR2: KGHSH and LQKENI. The CDR3 loop reads CASSRRGDGEQYF. The CDR3 DNA follows: TGTGCCAGCTCACGCAGGGGGGACGGCGAGCAGTACTTC. Looking up the rest from reference TRBV18 and TRBJ2-7 gives the full variable domain: NAGVMQNPRHLVRRRGQEARLRCSPMKGHSHVYWYRQLPEEGLKFMVYLQKENIIDESGMPKERFSAEFPKEGPSILRIQQVVRGDSAAYFCASSRRGDGEQYFGPGTRLTVT.